What follows are 27 T cell receptor beta chains derived from one specimen sequenced in a study of shared clonotypes between healthy human individuals. Only in-frame clones appear in the TCRdb table, and some are missing; sequencing was by immunoSEQ multiplex PCR. The sample contains 400,000 to 500,000 clones, about 80% of which appear only once. Sequencing input: PBMCs. The receptors come from a woman aged 35 to 49 in good health. Some clones in this sample may be carry-over from other donors' samples.

This chain connects TRBV18 to TRBJ2-5; 8 nucleotides align to TRBD1. Germline assignment: CDR1 KGHSH and CDR2 LQKENI. Trimming cost V 3 bases and J 5 bases; bases outside gene matches: 11. CDR3 length: 16 amino acids. The CDR3 spells CASSPKDRVDVETQYF. DNA of the CDR3: TGTGCCAGCTCACCCAAGGACAGGGTGGACGTGGAGACCCAGTACTTC.

The V call is TRBV6-6, the J call TRBJ2-5; TRBD2 matches at 13 bases. V shed 10 bases, J shed 0 bases, and the junction held 8 bases outside the gene matches. The CDR3 sequence is 16 residues long. Germline CDR1 and CDR2: MNHNY and SVGAGI (reference sequence). The CDR3 loop reads CATRTSGGGYQETQYF. The CDR3 DNA sequence: TGTGCCACTCGGACTAGCGGGGGAGGGTACCAAGAGACCCAGTACTTC.

This clone showed up just once. The V call is TRBV10-3, the J call TRBJ2-2, with D maybe TRBD2 (6 bases). V was shortened by 11 bases and J by 2 bases, with 18 bases between the two germline ends. The length of the CDR3 is 15 residues. Germline CDR1 ENHRY, CDR2 SYGVKD. CDR3 protein: CAVAEGPHNTGELFF. As DNA, the CDR3 is TGTGCCGTCGCGGAGGGCCCTCACAACACCGGGGAGCTGTTTTTT.

The chain has TRBV6-1 and TRBJ1-5; D is unresolved. From germline, CDR1 is MNHNS and CDR2 SASEGT. Trimming removed 1 base from V and 0 bases from J, with 10 bases in between. This CDR3 is built from 16 residues. CDR3 amino acids: CASSEVGIYSNQPQHF. The CDR3 DNA reads TGTGCCAGCAGTGAAGTCGGCATCTATAGCAATCAGCCCCAGCATTTT.

The chain uses TRBV6-1 and TRBJ2-7; the D call may be TRBD1 or TRBD2 (6 bases each). V was shortened by 6 bases and J by 6 bases, with 21 bases between the two germline ends. Germline CDR1 and CDR2: MNHNS and SASEGT. The length of the CDR3 is 15 residues. The DNA of the CDR3 is TGTGCCAGCAGGAATACCGCCGGGGGCGGAGGCGAGCAGTACTTC. Protein sequence: CASRNTAGGGGEQYF.

V and J are TRBV28 and TRBJ2-2, with D unresolved. CDR3 length: 13 residues. CDR1 is MDHEN and CDR2 is SYDVKM in the germline V gene. V lost 7 bases, J lost 7 bases, and 13 bases lay in between. CDR3 sequence: CASTKVHGGELFF. The DNA of the CDR3 is TGTGCCAGCACTAAAGTTCACGGCGGGGAGCTGTTTTTT.

As regards this clone: The same CDR3 arises from other DNA sequences in this sample as well. The CDR3 region is CASSYSAGQETQYF. Here the CDR3 DNA reads TGTGCCAGCAGTTACTCAGCAGGACAAGAGACCCAGTACTTC. The chain links TRBV6-5 to TRBJ2-5; D not resolved. CDR3 size: 14 residues. Trimming took 0 bases from V and 2 from J, leaving 7 bases between them. CDR1 is MNHEY, CDR2 SVGAGI, per germline.

The chain has TRBV28 and TRBJ2-7; D might be TRBD1 or TRBD2, each matching 6 bases. This CDR3 is built from 13 residues. V was cut by 3 bases and J by 4 bases, with 10 bases left in between. CDR1 and CDR2 (germline): MDHEN, SYDVKM. Here the CDR3 reads CASSLGGEYEQYF. The CDR3 bases are TGTGCCAGCAGTTTGGGGGGCGAGTACGAGCAGTACTTC.

The rearrangement joins TRBV7-2 to TRBJ2-1, with 10 bases matching TRBD1. V lost 0 bases and J lost 2; bases outside the gene matches: 1. Germline-derived CDR1 and CDR2 are SGHTA and FQGNSA. The CDR3 is 16 residues long. The CDR3 reads CASSLATGGAYNEQFF. For the CDR3, the DNA is TGTGCCAGCAGCTTAGCGACAGGGGGCGCCTACAATGAGCAGTTCTTC.

The chain employs TRBV7-9 and TRBJ2-1, with D maybe TRBD1 (6 bases). CDR1 and CDR2 (germline): SEHNR, FQNEAQ (reference sequence). V lost 5 bases and J lost 16, with 21 bases in between. This CDR3 region has 13 residues. The CDR3 DNA follows: TGTGCCAGCAGCCCCATTTTGGGGGCGCCGTATTTCTTC. This encodes CASSPILGAPYFF.

V and J are TRBV4-1 and TRBJ2-1; 9 bases map to TRBD2. The CDR3 loop spans 15 amino acids. V shed 3 bases, J shed 7 bases, and the junction held 7 bases outside the gene matches. Per germline, CDR1 MGHRA and CDR2 YSYEKL. CDR3: CASSHRAGGGNEQFF. The CDR3 DNA reads TGCGCCAGCAGCCACAGAGCGGGAGGTGGGAATGAGCAGTTCTTC.

This clone was observed once. The chain combines TRBV29-1 with TRBJ1-2, with 7 bases matching TRBD1. Germline loops: CDR1 SQVTM, CDR2 ANQGSEA. The CDR3 consists of 14 residues. J was trimmed by 2 bases and V by 7 bases; bases with no gene match: 10. The CDR3 DNA reads TGCAGCGCTGTGCGCCCGGACAGGAACTATGGCTACACCTTC. Protein: CSAVRPDRNYGYTF.

The gene calls are TRBV19 and TRBJ2-2; possibly TRBD1 for D (5 bases). There are 13 residues in the CDR3. V was pared by 9 bases and J by 1 base, with 9 bases between. Germline values: CDR1 LNHDA, CDR2 SQIVND (reference sequence). CDR3 protein: CASLQGNTGELFF. The CDR3 DNA reads as TGTGCCAGCCTCCAGGGGAACACCGGGGAGCTGTTTTTT.

This clone was seen a few times. The rearrangement joins TRBV28 to TRBJ2-1, with D perhaps TRBD1 (5 bases). Germline V gene lookup returns CDR1 MDHEN and CDR2 SYDVKM. Trimming pared 3 bases from V and 2 bases from J, leaving 11 bases between. This CDR3 is built from 15 residues. CDR3 sequence: CASSLGGATYNEQFF. The CDR3 nucleotides read TGTGCCAGCAGTTTGGGTGGGGCAACCTACAATGAGCAGTTCTTC.

The genes are TRBV9 and TRBJ1-5; D remains unclear. Germline CDR1 reads SGDLS; CDR2 reads YYNGEE. The CDR3 extends over 15 amino acids. V gave up 0 bases and J gave up 5 bases, with 12 bases separating them. This CDR3 reads CASSVDPGRDQPQHF. The CDR3, as DNA: TGTGCCAGCAGCGTAGACCCAGGAAGGGATCAGCCCCAGCATTTT.

The rearrangement joins TRBV7-9 to TRBJ1-1, with no clear D. V was cut by 6 bases and J by 1 base, with 9 bases left in between. The CDR3 totals 13 residues. Germline CDR1 is SEHNR and CDR2 is FQNEAQ (reference sequence). CDR3 region: CASSSTSNTEAFF. The CDR3 nucleotides read TGTGCCAGCAGTTCCACATCGAACACTGAAGCTTTCTTT.

There are a few counts of this clone. The chain combines TRBV27 with TRBJ2-3; D unresolved. Trimming pared 6 bases from V and 1 base from J, leaving 8 bases between. Germline loops: CDR1 MNHEY, CDR2 SMNVEV (reference sequence). This CDR3 has 13 amino acids. CDR3 residues: CASRSGGTDTQYF. The CDR3 DNA is TGTGCCAGCAGGTCTGGCGGCACAGATACGCAGTATTTT.

The chain uses TRBV2 and TRBJ2-1; 9 nucleotides agree with TRBD1. The CDR3 runs 16 residues. V lost 3 bases to trimming and J lost 9 bases; unmatched junction nucleotides: 12. The germline CDR1 and CDR2 sequences are SNHLY and FYNNEI. The CDR3 coding sequence is TGTGCCAGCAGTGAGGGGACAGGGACCCTCGGGGGTGAGCAGTTCTTC. The encoded protein is CASSEGTGTLGGEQFF.

The genes are TRBV7-6 and TRBJ2-1; 9 positions match TRBD2. Germline V gene data show CDR1 as SGHVS and CDR2 as FNYEAQ. V was pared by 1 base and J by 5 bases, with 3 bases of the junction left unmatched. CDR3 length: 15 residues. The CDR3 sequence: CASSLVGGRDNEQFF. CDR3 nucleotide sequence: TGTGCCAGCAGCTTAGTGGGCGGGAGGGACAATGAGCAGTTCTTC.

This chain links TRBV19 with TRBJ2-1; maybe TRBD2 (6 bases). This CDR3 spans 16 amino acids. Trimming left V 6 bases short and J 7 bases short, with 22 bases between. The germline CDR1 and CDR2 sequences are LNHDA and SQIVND (reference sequence). CDR3 bases: TGTGCCAGTAGAGGTTCGCGGGACCCGACTAGGAATGAGCAGTTCTTC. Translating gives CASRGSRDPTRNEQFF.

The V call is TRBV5-1, the J call TRBJ2-7, with TRBD1 matching over 11 bases. V trimming: 3 bases; J trimming: 6 bases; junction bases outside the gene matches: 8. Germline V lookup: CDR1 SGHRS, CDR2 YFSETQ. This CDR3 contains 15 residues. CDR3 residues: CASSSGQGARAEQYF. In DNA form, the CDR3 reads TGCGCCAGCAGCTCCGGACAGGGGGCGAGGGCCGAGCAGTACTTC.

V gene TRBV19 combines with J gene TRBJ1-1; D not resolved. V lost 5 bases to trimming and J lost 4 bases, with 17 bases between them. The CDR3 runs 15 residues. From germline, CDR1 is LNHDA and CDR2 SQIVND (reference sequence). The CDR3 region has the DNA TGTGCCAGTAGTTCTAATTCTCCCGGAGGCACTGAAGCTTTCTTT. Translated, it gives CASSSNSPGGTEAFF.

This chain joins TRBV5-1 and TRBJ2-1; a weak D match, TRBD2 (5 bases). The CDR3 has 13 amino acids. Germline V gives CDR1 SGHRS, CDR2 YFSETQ. V shed 4 bases and J shed 4 bases, with 9 bases lying between them. CDR3 coding DNA: TGCGCCAGCAGCCGGGAACCTTACAATGAGCAGTTCTTC. Its protein product is CASSREPYNEQFF.

V is TRBV7-3 and J is TRBJ2-6; 7 bases line up with TRBD1. This CDR3 spans 18 amino acids. CDR1 and CDR2 from the germline V gene are SGHTA and FQGTGA. V gave up 0 bases and J gave up 0 bases; unmatched junction bases: 5. CDR3 sequence (DNA): TGTGCCAGCAGCTTAACGGGTGCAGGGGGCTCTGGGGCCAACGTCCTGACTTTC. Protein product: CASSLTGAGGSGANVLTF. Based on the CDR3 plus reference TRBV7-3 and TRBJ2-6, the full variable domain is GAGVSQTPSNKVTEKGKYVELRCDPISGHTALYWYRQSLGQGPEFLIYFQGTGAADDSGLPNDRFFAVRPEGSVSTLKIQRTERGDSAVYLCASSLTGAGGSGANVLTFGAGSRLTVL.

The V and J genes are TRBV27 and TRBJ2-1, with 7 nucleotides matching TRBD1. CDR1 and CDR2 (germline): MNHEY, SMNVEV (reference sequence). The CDR3 has 15 amino acids. The V gene end was trimmed by 0 bases and the J gene end by 5 bases; junction bases not matched to a gene: 4. The DNA for the CDR3 is TGTGCCAGCAGTTTATCAATCGGGACAGACAATGAGCAGTTCTTC. It specifies CASSLSIGTDNEQFF.

The chain employs TRBV7-8 and TRBJ2-7; no clear D gene. The CDR3 runs 14 residues. CDR1 SGHVS and CDR2 FQNEAQ come from the germline V gene. Trimming took off 6 bases at V and 0 bases at J, with 12 bases between the two ends. This CDR3 reads CASSPWAVSYEQYF. In nucleotides, the CDR3 is TGTGCCAGCAGTCCATGGGCGGTCTCCTACGAGCAGTACTTC. Based on the CDR3 plus reference TRBV7-8 and TRBJ2-7, the full variable domain is GAGVSQSPRYKVAKRGQDVALRCDPISGHVSLFWYQQALGQGPEFLTYFQNEAQLDKSGLPSDRFFAERPEGSVSTLKIQRTQQEDSAVYLCASSPWAVSYEQYFGPGTRLTVT.

On this clone: Other DNA variants within this sample encode the same CDR3. This chain uses TRBV7-2 with TRBJ2-3; 7 nucleotides line up with TRBD2. Germline V gene data show CDR1 as SGHTA and CDR2 as FQGNSA. CDR3 length equals 15 residues. After removal of 0 bases from V and 0 bases from J, the junction contained 0 bases not matched to a gene. The chain's CDR3 is CASSLASGSTDTQYF. CDR3 nucleotide sequence: TGTGCCAGCAGCTTAGCTAGCGGGAGCACAGATACGCAGTATTTT.